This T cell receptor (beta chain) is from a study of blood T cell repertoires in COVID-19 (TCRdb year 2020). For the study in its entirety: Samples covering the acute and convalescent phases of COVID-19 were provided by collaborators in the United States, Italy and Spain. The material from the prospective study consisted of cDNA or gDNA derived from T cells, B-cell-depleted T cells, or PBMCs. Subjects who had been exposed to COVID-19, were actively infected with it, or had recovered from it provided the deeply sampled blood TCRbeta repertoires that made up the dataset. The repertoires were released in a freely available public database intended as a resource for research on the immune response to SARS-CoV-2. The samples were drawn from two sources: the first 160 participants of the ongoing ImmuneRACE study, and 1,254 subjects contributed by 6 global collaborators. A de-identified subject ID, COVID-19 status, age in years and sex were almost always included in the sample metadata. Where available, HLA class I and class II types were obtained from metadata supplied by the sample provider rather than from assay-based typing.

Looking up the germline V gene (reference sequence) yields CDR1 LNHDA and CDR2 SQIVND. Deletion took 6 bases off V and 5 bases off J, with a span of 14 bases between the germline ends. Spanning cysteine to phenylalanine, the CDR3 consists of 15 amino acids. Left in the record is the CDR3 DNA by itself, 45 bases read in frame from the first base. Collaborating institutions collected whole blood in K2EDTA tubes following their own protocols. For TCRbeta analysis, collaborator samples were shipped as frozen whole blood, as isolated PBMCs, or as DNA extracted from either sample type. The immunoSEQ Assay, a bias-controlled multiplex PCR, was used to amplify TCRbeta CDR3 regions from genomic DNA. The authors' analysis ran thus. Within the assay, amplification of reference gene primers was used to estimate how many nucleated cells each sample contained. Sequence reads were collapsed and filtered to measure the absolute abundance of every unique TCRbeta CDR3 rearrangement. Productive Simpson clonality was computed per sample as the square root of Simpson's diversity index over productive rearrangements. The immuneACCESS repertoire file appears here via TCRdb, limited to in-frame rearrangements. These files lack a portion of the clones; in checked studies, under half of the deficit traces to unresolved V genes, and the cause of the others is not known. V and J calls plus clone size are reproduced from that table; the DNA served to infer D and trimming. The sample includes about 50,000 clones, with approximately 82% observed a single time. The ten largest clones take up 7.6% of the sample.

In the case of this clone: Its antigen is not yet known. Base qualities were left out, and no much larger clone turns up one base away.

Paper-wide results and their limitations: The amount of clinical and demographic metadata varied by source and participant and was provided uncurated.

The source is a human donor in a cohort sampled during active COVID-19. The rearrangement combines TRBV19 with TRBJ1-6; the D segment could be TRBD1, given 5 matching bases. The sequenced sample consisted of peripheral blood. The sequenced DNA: TGTGCCAGTAGCTTCCGGGCAGGGAATAATTCACCCCTCCACTTT. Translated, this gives CASSFRAGNNSPLHF.